This T cell receptor beta chain was sequenced in a study of shared clonotypes between healthy human individuals. Deep was the level used in running the assay. Generated by immunoSEQ multiplex PCR, the TCRdb table keeps only in-frame clones and is missing some. The sample lists some 1.1 million clones, approximately 80% seen once, with about 0.94% in the top ten. Turning to this clone: The target antigen is unknown.

Germline loops: CDR1 SGHKS, CDR2 YYEKEE (reference sequence). The CDR3 is made up of 13 amino acids. V shed 3 bases, J shed 4 bases, and the junction held 3 bases outside the gene matches. Study-wide results and caveats: Generation probabilities of non-shared clonotypes were lower (relative to those shared by all four donors). Expectations were that clonotype sharing among donors would be affected by sequencing depth.

Sequences were obtained from memory CD4+ T cells from PBMCs. Subset described: CD45RA-negative fraction. This rearrangement joins TRBV5-5 to TRBJ2-7; 8 bases map to TRBD2. This receptor was identified in a man between 18 and 35 years old in good health. Some clones in this sample may be carry-over from other donors' samples. CDR3 residues: CASSYGLAYEQYF. The CDR3 region has the DNA TGTGCCAGCAGCTACGGACTAGCTTACGAGCAGTACTTC.